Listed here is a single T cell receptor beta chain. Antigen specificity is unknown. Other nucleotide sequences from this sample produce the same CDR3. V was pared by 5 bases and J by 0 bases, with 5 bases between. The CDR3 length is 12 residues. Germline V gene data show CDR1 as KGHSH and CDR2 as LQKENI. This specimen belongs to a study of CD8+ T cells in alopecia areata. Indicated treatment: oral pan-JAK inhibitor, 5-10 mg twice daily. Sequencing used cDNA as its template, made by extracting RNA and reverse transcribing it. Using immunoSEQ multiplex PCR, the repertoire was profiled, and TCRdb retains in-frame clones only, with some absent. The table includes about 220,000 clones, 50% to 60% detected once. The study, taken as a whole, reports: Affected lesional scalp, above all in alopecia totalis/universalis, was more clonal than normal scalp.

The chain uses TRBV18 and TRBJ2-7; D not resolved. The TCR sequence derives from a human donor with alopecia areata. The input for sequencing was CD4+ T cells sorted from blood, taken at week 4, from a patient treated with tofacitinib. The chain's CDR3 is CASSSSSYEQYF. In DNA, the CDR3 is TGTGCCAGCTCATCGTCCTCCTACGAGCAGTACTTC.